These 29 T cell receptor beta chains were sequenced from one sample in a study of beta chain features in type 1 diabetes. Whole-study findings and limits: Type 1 diabetes patients had TCRB CDR3s that were shorter (moderately but significantly so) in all four CD4+ subsets.

The investigators reverse transcribed all of the isolated RNA, so they sequenced expressed TCRB transcripts. Here immunoSEQ multiplex PCR was the method, and the copy in TCRdb shows in-frame clones only, minus some. The sample has around 140,000 clones, roughly 10% seen once; the top ten hold approximately 0.7%. For these TCRs, the target antigens are not known. Sequencing was performed on central memory CD4+ T cells from blood. The receptors were gathered from a man aged 30-40 years with type 1 diabetes.

The rearrangement uses TRBV28 and TRBJ2-1; D may be TRBD2 (5 bases). Germline V gene data show CDR1 as MDHEN and CDR2 as SYDVKM. The length of the CDR3 is 14 residues. V gave up 7 bases and J gave up 6 bases, with 16 bases separating them. The CDR3 here is CASNRGSASNEQFF. CDR3 in DNA: TGTGCCAGCAATCGGGGATCGGCGAGCAATGAGCAGTTCTTC.

This rearrangement joins TRBV7-9 to TRBJ1-5, with TRBD1 identical over 7 bases. Germline-derived CDR1 and CDR2 are SEHNR and FQNEAQ (reference sequence). The CDR3 is 16 residues long. With V trimmed by 5 bases and J by 1 base, 8 bases remained unmatched. CDR3 sequence (DNA): TGTGCCAGCAGCGCCGAAGGGACAGCGAGCAATCAGCCCCAGCATTTT. Translation: CASSAEGTASNQPQHF.

A few counts support this clone. The identical CDR3 is also encoded by other nucleotide sequences in the sample. V and J are TRBV28 and TRBJ2-7, with D uncertain. This CDR3 is built from 12 residues. Per the germline V gene, CDR1 is MDHEN and CDR2 is SYDVKM. V dropped 3 bases and J dropped 2 bases, with 5 bases sitting between them. The CDR3 here is CASSLAPYEQYF. In nucleotides, the CDR3 is TGTGCCAGCAGTTTGGCTCCCTACGAGCAGTACTTC.

The rearrangement uses TRBV5-5 and TRBJ1-2; D ambiguous. The germline V and J ends were trimmed by 5 bases and 4 bases, with 12 bases remaining between them. Germline V gives CDR1 SGHKS, CDR2 YYEKEE (reference sequence). The CDR3 length is 13 residues. CDR3 in amino acids: CASSRADTYGYTF. Written as DNA, the CDR3 is TGTGCCAGCAGTCGAGCGGATACCTATGGCTACACCTTC.

The sample holds a few counts of this clone. The chain links TRBV14 to TRBJ2-6, with D maybe TRBD2 (6 bases). The CDR3 runs to 16 residues. Trimming shortened V by 4 bases and J by 0 bases, and 10 bases separated the two germline ends. Germline CDR1 is SGHDN and CDR2 is FVKESK. The CDR3 coding sequence is TGTGCCAGCAGCCGACTAGGGAGCTCTGGGGCCAACGTCCTGACTTTC. Residues: CASSRLGSSGANVLTF.

The chain employs TRBV4-1 and TRBJ2-7; 10 nucleotides agree with TRBD1. The V segment lost 6 bases and the J segment 3 bases; nucleotides outside the gene matches: 8. This CDR3 is 15 amino acids long. Germline assignment: CDR1 MGHRA and CDR2 YSYEKL. The CDR3 DNA reads TGCGCCAGCAGTCGTCAGGGGACAGGGGACTACGAGCAGTACTTC. Protein sequence: CASSRQGTGDYEQYF.

The gene calls are TRBV5-1 and TRBJ1-1; D unresolved. The CDR3 length is 13 residues. CDR1 is SGHRS, CDR2 YFSETQ, per germline. The germline V and J ends were trimmed by 2 bases and 0 bases, with 5 bases remaining between them. CDR3 in DNA: TGCGCCAGCAGCTTTACACTGAACACTGAAGCTTTCTTT. Protein product: CASSFTLNTEAFF.

In its sample, this clone was seen a few times. The chain uses TRBV27 and TRBJ2-3, with 8 bases matching TRBD1. Germline loops: CDR1 MNHEY, CDR2 SMNVEV (reference sequence). Trimming cost V 7 bases and J 6 bases; bases outside gene matches: 6. This CDR3 has 13 amino acids. The CDR3 DNA sequence: TGTGCCAGCACCTGGGCAGGGGGCGATACGCAGTATTTT. It yields the protein CASTWAGGDTQYF.

A few counts support this clone. The CDR3 DNA follows: TGCGCCAGCAGCCAAGAAAGTACAGGGGGTTTTCTCCTCCACTTT. This encodes CASSQESTGGFLLHF. The chain combines TRBV4-3 with TRBJ1-6; 8 bases are a match to TRBD1. Germline V CDR1 and CDR2: LGHNA, YSLEER. The V gene end was trimmed by 0 bases and the J gene end by 15 bases; junction bases not matched to a gene: 10. The CDR3 covers 15 residues.

The chain carries TRBV28 and TRBJ2-2, with D uncertain. Germline V gives CDR1 MDHEN, CDR2 SYDVKM. With 8 bases removed from V and 4 bases from J, the gap between germline ends came to 8 bases. This CDR3 has 12 residues. The CDR3 region is CASRRFTGELFF. The CDR3 DNA sequence: TGTGCCAGCCGGCGGTTCACCGGGGAGCTGTTTTTT.

The genes are TRBV9 and TRBJ2-5; the match to TRBD2 covers 8 bases. Germline-derived CDR1 and CDR2 are SGDLS and YYNGEE. CDR3 length: 14 amino acids. V was clipped by 7 bases and J by 5 bases; unmatched bases: 10. CDR3 protein: CASGSLAEGETQYF. Written as DNA, the CDR3 is TGTGCCAGCGGTTCACTAGCGGAGGGGGAGACCCAGTACTTC.

This chain uses TRBV30 with TRBJ1-2; D remains unclear. This CDR3 is 10 amino acids long. From germline, CDR1 is GTSNPN and CDR2 SVGIG (reference sequence). Trimming left V 7 bases short and J 9 bases short, with 12 bases between. The CDR3 DNA reads as TGTGCCTTCAAACTGGGCCGCTACACCTTC. This codes for CAFKLGRYTF. Using reference TRBV30 and TRBJ1-2 for the parts outside the CDR3, the full variable domain is SQTIHQWPATLVQPVGSPLSLECTVEGTSNPNLYWYRQAAGRGLQLLFYSVGIGQISSEVPQNLSASRPQDRQFILSSKKLLLSDSGFYLCAFKLGRYTFGSGTRLTVV.

CDR3 in amino acids: CASSTGGRGAAYEQYF. In nucleotides, the CDR3 is TGTGCCAGCAGCACCGGTGGGCGGGGAGCGGCCTACGAGCAGTACTTC. This chain connects TRBV5-4 to TRBJ2-7; D may be TRBD2 (6 bases). The CDR3 covers 16 residues. Trimming cost V 4 bases and J 2 bases, with 19 bases left between them. CDR1 is SGHNT, CDR2 YYREEE, per germline (reference sequence).

The CDR3 nucleotides read TGTGCCAGCAGCTTTAGCGGGGGAGAGTACAATGAGCAGTTCTTC. Protein: CASSFSGGEYNEQFF. The V and J genes are TRBV7-3 and TRBJ2-1; 9 bases line up with TRBD2. The CDR3 has 15 residues. Germline V gene sequence: CDR1 SGHTA, CDR2 FQGTGA. V shed 3 bases, J shed 4 bases, and the junction held 4 bases outside the gene matches.

This chain connects TRBV5-1 to TRBJ2-5, with 9 bases aligning to TRBD2. Unmatched junction bases numbered 6, after V lost 7 bases and J lost 5 bases. Germline CDR1 is SGHRS and CDR2 is YFSETQ. The CDR3 has 13 amino acids. The CDR3 loop is CASGGTSRETQYF. The CDR3 nucleotides read TGCGCCAGCGGGGGGACTAGCAGGGAGACCCAGTACTTC. Looking up the rest from reference TRBV5-1 and TRBJ2-5 gives the full variable domain: KAGVTQTPRYLIKTRGQQVTLSCSPISGHRSVSWYQQTPGQGLQFLFEYFSETQRNKGNFPGRFSGRQFSNSRSEMNVSTLELGDSALYLCASGGTSRETQYFGPGTRLLVL.

The chain recombines TRBV28 with TRBJ1-1, with D perhaps TRBD1 (5 bases). CDR3 length equals 13 residues. Germline V lookup: CDR1 MDHEN, CDR2 SYDVKM. V was pared by 6 bases and J by 1 base, with 9 bases between. The CDR3 loop is CASSRQPNTEAFF. For the CDR3, the DNA is TGTGCCAGCAGCAGACAGCCGAACACTGAAGCTTTCTTT.

In this sample, this clone turned up a few times. The CDR3 nucleotides read TGTGCCAGCAGTTTAGTAACTACAAGCCAAGAGACCCAGTACTTC. Translating it yields CASSLVTTSQETQYF. The chain joins TRBV28 to TRBJ2-5; D not resolved. This CDR3 spans 15 amino acids. Germline V gives CDR1 MDHEN, CDR2 SYDVKM. V was clipped by 2 bases and J by 1 base, with 11 bases between them. Full variable domain (missing parts from reference TRBV28 and TRBJ2-5): DVKVTQSSRYLVKRTGEKVFLECVQDMDHENMFWYRQDPGLGLRLIYFSYDVKMKEKGDIPEGYSVSREKKERFSLILESASTNQTSMYLCASSLVTTSQETQYFGPGTRLLVL.

In nucleotides, the CDR3 is TGTGCCAGCAGCTTGGTGGCCAGGAGCAATCAGCCCCAGCATTTT. This sequence encodes CASSLVARSNQPQHF. The rearrangement uses TRBV5-5 and TRBJ1-5; D unresolved. Trimming stripped 0 bases from V and 1 base from J, with 8 bases between. Germline V gives CDR1 SGHKS, CDR2 YYEKEE (reference sequence). The CDR3 loop spans 15 amino acids. Supplemented by reference TRBV5-5 and TRBJ1-5, the full variable domain reads DAGVTQSPTHLIKTRGQQVTLRCSPISGHKSVSWYQQVLGQGPQFIFQYYEKEERGRGNFPDRFSARQFPNYSSELNVNALLLGDSALYLCASSLVARSNQPQHFGDGTRLSIL.

The chain uses TRBV6-5 and TRBJ1-5; tentative D call: TRBD1 (5 bases). From germline, CDR1 is MNHEY and CDR2 SVGAGI. The V and J ends lost 4 bases and 5 bases respectively, with 9 bases between them. The CDR3 loop spans 13 amino acids. CDR3 in amino acids: CASSLQAYQPQHF. The DNA of the CDR3 is TGTGCCAGCAGTTTACAGGCCTATCAGCCCCAGCATTTT.

V is TRBV4-2 and J is TRBJ2-1, with TRBD2 matching 12 bases. Germline V gene data show CDR1 as LGHNA and CDR2 as YNFKEQ. This CDR3 has 17 residues. Germline trimming cut 4 bases from V and 7 bases from J; bases unmatched to any gene: 11. CDR3 protein: CASSPRSASGGANEQFF. CDR3 DNA: TGTGCCAGCAGCCCCCGATCGGCTAGCGGGGGGGCGAATGAGCAGTTCTTC.

The sample holds a few counts of this clone. The chain combines TRBV11-2 with TRBJ2-2; 10 positions agree with TRBD1. V gave up 5 bases and J gave up 0 bases; unmatched junction bases: 3. In germline, CDR1 is SGHAT, CDR2 FQNNGV. The CDR3 is 16 amino acids. CDR3 sequence: CASSPGTGANTGELFF. The CDR3 DNA reads as TGTGCCAGCAGCCCTGGGACAGGGGCGAACACCGGGGAGCTGTTTTTT. The entire variable domain, with the rest obtained from reference TRBV11-2 and TRBJ2-2, is as follows: EAGVAQSPRYKIIEKRQSVAFWCNPISGHATLYWYQQILGQGPKLLIQFQNNGVVDDSQLPKDRFSAERLKGVDSTLKIQPAKLEDSAVYLCASSPGTGANTGELFFGEGSRLTVL.

In its sample, this clone was seen a few times. J is TRBJ2-1 and V is TRBV7-9; TRBD2 aligns across 8 bases. CDR1 is SEHNR, CDR2 FQNEAQ, per germline (reference sequence). V was pared by 3 bases and J by 2 bases, with 9 bases of the junction left unmatched. This CDR3 has 17 amino acids. The CDR3 loop is CASSLVLAAGAYNEQFF. The CDR3 DNA is TGTGCCAGCAGCTTGGTATTGGCAGCGGGGGCCTACAATGAGCAGTTCTTC.

The sample holds a few counts of this clone. The chain uses TRBV5-1 and TRBJ2-7; D is perhaps TRBD1 (5 bases). There are 16 residues in the CDR3. Trimming left V 0 bases short and J 3 bases short, with 16 bases between. From germline, CDR1 is SGHRS and CDR2 YFSETQ. CDR3 in amino acids: CASSLVGRGTFYEQYF. As DNA, the CDR3 is TGCGCCAGCAGCTTGGTGGGTAGGGGCACATTCTACGAGCAGTACTTC. Supplemented by reference TRBV5-1 and TRBJ2-7, the full variable domain reads KAGVTQTPRYLIKTRGQQVTLSCSPISGHRSVSWYQQTPGQGLQFLFEYFSETQRNKGNFPGRFSGRQFSNSRSEMNVSTLELGDSALYLCASSLVGRGTFYEQYFGPGTRLTVT.

This clone was observed a few times. This sequence joins TRBV10-1 and TRBJ2-2, with TRBD1 identical over 8 bases. Per the germline V gene, CDR1 is WNHNN and CDR2 is SYGVQD (reference sequence). There are 14 residues in the CDR3. Unmatched junction bases numbered 3, after V lost 4 bases and J lost 5 bases. CDR3 sequence: CASSGTGNTGELFF. For the CDR3, the DNA is TGCGCCAGCAGTGGGACAGGGAATACCGGGGAGCTGTTTTTT.

The chain recombines TRBV9 with TRBJ2-1; 8 bases agree with TRBD1. The CDR3 is 13 residues long. V lost 4 bases, J lost 8 bases, and 5 bases stayed unmatched. The germline V gene has CDR1 SGDLS and CDR2 YYNGEE. CDR3 loop: CASSLTGADEQFF. The CDR3, as DNA: TGTGCCAGCAGCCTGACAGGGGCCGATGAGCAGTTCTTC. The complete variable domain, with remaining parts taken from reference TRBV9 and TRBJ2-1, reads DSGVTQTPKHLITATGQRVTLRCSPRSGDLSVYWYQQSLDQGLQFLIQYYNGEERAKGNILERFSAQQFPDLHSELNLSSLELGDSALYFCASSLTGADEQFFGPGTRLTVL.

The V and J genes are TRBV4-2 and TRBJ1-5; no definite D call. The germline gives CDR1 LGHNA, CDR2 YNFKEQ. The CDR3 has 13 amino acids. Trimming removed 0 bases from V and 6 bases from J, with 6 bases in between. CDR3 nucleotide sequence: TGTGCCAGCAGCCAAGAGCGAGGTCAGCCCCAGCATTTT. The encoded protein is CASSQERGQPQHF.

Turning to this clone: An end of the junction differs from the germline gene, which may be a read error. This rearrangement joins TRBV4-2 to TRBJ1-4; D possibly corresponds to TRBD1 (5 bases). Per germline, CDR1 LGHNA and CDR2 YNFKEQ. CDR3 length equals 12 residues. The CDR3 reads CASSPGGGSKVF. CDR3 DNA: TGTGCCAGCAGTCCTGGGGGGGGGTCCAAAGTTTTT.

This clone came up a few times. The CDR3 sequence is CSVEDLGRGFTEAFF. The CDR3 nucleotides read TGCAGCGTTGAAGATCTAGGGAGGGGATTCACTGAAGCTTTCTTT. The chain joins TRBV29-1 to TRBJ1-1; D may be TRBD1 (5 bases). Germline V CDR1 and CDR2: SQVTM, ANQGSEA. Trimming pared 0 bases from V and 4 bases from J, leaving 15 bases between. The CDR3 runs to 15 residues. Full variable domain (missing parts from reference TRBV29-1 and TRBJ1-1): SAVISQKPSRDICQRGTSLTIQCQVDSQVTMMFWYRQQPGQSLTLIATANQGSEATYESGFVIDKFPISRPNLTFSTLTVSNMSPEDSSIYLCSVEDLGRGFTEAFFGQGTRLTVV.

J is TRBJ2-2 and V is TRBV5-1, with a weak D call TRBD1 (5 bases). The germline gives CDR1 SGHRS, CDR2 YFSETQ. Trimming shortened V by 5 bases and J by 6 bases, and 14 bases separated the two germline ends. This CDR3 region has 14 residues. CDR3 sequence reads: CASRPSQGPGELFF. The DNA of the CDR3 is TGCGCCAGCAGGCCCAGTCAGGGCCCCGGGGAGCTGTTTTTT.